This note documents a single T cell receptor beta chain sequence. Its antigen remains unidentified. No much larger clone is present one base from it, and per-base qualities are unavailable. These data originate in a study of blood T cell repertoires in COVID-19 (dated by TCRdb to the early 2020s). As for the study more broadly: The collaborator samples originated in the United States, Italy and Spain and spanned the acute and convalescent phases of COVID-19. The prospective study material was composed of cDNA or gDNA derived from T cells, B-cell-depleted T cells, or PBMCs. Subjects who had been exposed to COVID-19, were actively infected with it, or had recovered from it provided the deeply sampled blood TCRbeta repertoires that made up the dataset. A freely available public database, intended as a resource for researchers studying the immune response to SARS-CoV-2, is where the repertoires were released. The samples were drawn from the first 160 participants of the ongoing ImmuneRACE study and from 950 to 1,500 subjects provided by 6 global collaborators. Sample metadata almost always included a de-identified subject ID, COVID-19 status, age in years and sex. HLA class I and class II types, where available, came from metadata supplied by the sample provider rather than from assay-based typing. Overall study results and their limits: Clinical and demographic metadata were provided uncurated, with the amount varying by source and participant.

Whole blood was collected in K2EDTA tubes by collaborating institutions according to the institutions' own protocols. For TCRbeta analysis, collaborators shipped samples in one of three forms: frozen whole blood, isolated PBMCs, or DNA extracted from either of those sample types. The immunoSEQ Assay, a bias-controlled multiplex PCR, was used to amplify TCRbeta CDR3 regions from genomic DNA. As for how the authors treated the data: The number of nucleated cells in each sample was estimated by amplification of reference gene primers within the assay. To quantify the absolute abundance of each unique TCRbeta CDR3 rearrangement, sequence reads were collapsed and filtered. Productive Simpson clonality was computed per sample as the square root of Simpson's diversity index over productive rearrangements. In its TCRdb copy, this immuneACCESS table keeps in-frame sequences only and misses some clones. Where compared with another copy, unresolved V genes explain less than half of these, and the others have no known cause. V, J and clone size reflect that table, while D and trimming were determined from the DNA. The sample table holds roughly 220,000 clones, of which 80% to 85% were seen once. Of the sample, less than 2.5% is held by the ten largest clones.

For CDR1 and CDR2, the germline V gene lists SQVTM and ANQGSEA. The CDR3 spans 16 residues, from the cysteine through the phenylalanine. The entry retains the CDR3 DNA only, 48 bases that are in frame from base 1. A distance of 14 bases separates the germline ends of V and J, which lose 0 bases and 2 bases respectively. This TCR derives from a woman aged 55-69 years with acute or convalescent COVID-19. Recombination linked TRBV29-1 to TRBJ1-3, and possibly TRBD1, on 5 matching bases. The sequencing input was peripheral blood. The CDR3 region has the sequence CSVEDLRGATGNTIYF. The sequence in DNA is TGCAGCGTTGAAGACTTAAGGGGCGCAACTGGAAACACCATATATTTT.